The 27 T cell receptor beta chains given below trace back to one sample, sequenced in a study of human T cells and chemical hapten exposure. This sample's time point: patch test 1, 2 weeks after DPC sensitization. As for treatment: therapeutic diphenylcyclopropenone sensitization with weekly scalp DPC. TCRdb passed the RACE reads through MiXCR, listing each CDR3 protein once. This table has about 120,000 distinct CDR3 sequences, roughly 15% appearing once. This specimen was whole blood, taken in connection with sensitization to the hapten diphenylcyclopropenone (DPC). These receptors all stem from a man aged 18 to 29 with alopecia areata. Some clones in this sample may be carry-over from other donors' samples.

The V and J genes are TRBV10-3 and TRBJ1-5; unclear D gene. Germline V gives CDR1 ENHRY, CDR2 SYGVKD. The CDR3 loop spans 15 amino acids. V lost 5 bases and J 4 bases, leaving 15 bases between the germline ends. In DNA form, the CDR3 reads TGTGCCATCAGTACAAACGATCGGAGGAATCAGCCCCAGCATTTT. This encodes CAISTNDRRNQPQHF.

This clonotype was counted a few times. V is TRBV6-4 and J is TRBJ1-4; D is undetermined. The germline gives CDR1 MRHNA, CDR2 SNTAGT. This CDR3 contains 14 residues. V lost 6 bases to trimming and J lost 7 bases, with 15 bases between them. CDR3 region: CASSEGCVGEKLFF. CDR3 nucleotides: TGTGCCAGCAGCGAGGGTTGCGTCGGTGAAAAACTGTTTTTT.

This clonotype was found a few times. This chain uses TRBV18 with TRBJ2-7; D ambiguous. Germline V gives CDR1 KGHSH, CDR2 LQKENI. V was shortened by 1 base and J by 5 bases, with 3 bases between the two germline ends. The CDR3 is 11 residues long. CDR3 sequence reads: CASSPHNEQYF. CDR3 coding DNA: TGTGCCAGCTCACCACACAACGAGCAGTACTTC.

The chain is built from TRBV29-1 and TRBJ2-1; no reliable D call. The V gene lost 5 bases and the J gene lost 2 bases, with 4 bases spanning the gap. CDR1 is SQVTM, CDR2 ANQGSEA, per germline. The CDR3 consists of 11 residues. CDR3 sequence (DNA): TGCAGCGTTATAACCTACAATGAGCAGTTCTTC. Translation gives CSVITYNEQFF.

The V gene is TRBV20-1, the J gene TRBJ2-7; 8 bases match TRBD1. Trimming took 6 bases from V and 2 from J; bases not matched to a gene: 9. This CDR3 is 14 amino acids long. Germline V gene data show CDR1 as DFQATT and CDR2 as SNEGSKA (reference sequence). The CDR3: CSAPRGQAPYEQYF. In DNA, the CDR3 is TGCAGTGCCCCCCGGGGACAGGCACCCTACGAGCAGTACTTC.

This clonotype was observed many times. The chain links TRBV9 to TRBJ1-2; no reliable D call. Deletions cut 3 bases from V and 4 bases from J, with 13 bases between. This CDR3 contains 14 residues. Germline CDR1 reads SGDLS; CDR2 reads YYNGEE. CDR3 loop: CASSERADVYGYTF. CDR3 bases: TGTGCCAGCAGCGAGAGAGCAGATGTCTATGGCTACACCTTC.

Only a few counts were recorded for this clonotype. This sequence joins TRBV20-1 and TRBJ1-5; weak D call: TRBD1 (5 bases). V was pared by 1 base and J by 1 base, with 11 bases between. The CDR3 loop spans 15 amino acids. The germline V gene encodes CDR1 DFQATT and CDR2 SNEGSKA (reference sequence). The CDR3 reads CSARALTVSNQPQHF. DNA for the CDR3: TGCAGTGCTAGAGCTTTGACAGTCAGCAATCAGCCCCAGCATTTT.

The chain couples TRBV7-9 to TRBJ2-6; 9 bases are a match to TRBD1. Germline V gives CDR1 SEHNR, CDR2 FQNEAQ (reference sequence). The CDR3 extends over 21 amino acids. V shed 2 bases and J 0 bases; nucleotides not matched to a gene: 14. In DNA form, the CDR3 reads TGTGCCAGCAGCTTATTCGGCGGCGGCACAGGGGGCGGCTCTGGGGCCAACGTCCTGACTTTC. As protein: CASSLFGGGTGGGSGANVLTF.

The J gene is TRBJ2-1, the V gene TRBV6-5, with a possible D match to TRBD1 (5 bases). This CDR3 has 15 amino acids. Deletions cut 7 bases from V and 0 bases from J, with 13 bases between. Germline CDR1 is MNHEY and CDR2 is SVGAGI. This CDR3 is CASTHDSYSYNEQFF. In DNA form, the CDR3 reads TGTGCCAGCACCCATGACAGTTACTCCTACAATGAGCAGTTCTTC.

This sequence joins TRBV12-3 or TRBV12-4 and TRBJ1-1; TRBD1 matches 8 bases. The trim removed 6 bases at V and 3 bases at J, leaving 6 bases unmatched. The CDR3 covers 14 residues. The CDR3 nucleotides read TGTGCCAGCAGCCCCCGGGACAGGTACACTGAAGCTTTCTTT. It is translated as CASSPRDRYTEAFF.

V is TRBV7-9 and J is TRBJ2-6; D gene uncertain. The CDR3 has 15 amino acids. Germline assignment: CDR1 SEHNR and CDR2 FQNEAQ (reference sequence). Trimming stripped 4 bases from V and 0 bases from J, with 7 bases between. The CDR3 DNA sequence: TGTGCCAGCAGCTGGGTGGCCTCTGGGGCCAACGTCCTGACTTTC. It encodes CASSWVASGANVLTF.

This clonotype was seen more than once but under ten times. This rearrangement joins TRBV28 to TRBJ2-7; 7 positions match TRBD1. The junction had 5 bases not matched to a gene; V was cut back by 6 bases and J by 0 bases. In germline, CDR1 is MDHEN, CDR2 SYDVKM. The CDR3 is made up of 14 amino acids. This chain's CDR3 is CASRIRDSSYEQYF. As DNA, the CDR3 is TGTGCCAGCAGAATCCGGGACAGCTCCTACGAGCAGTACTTC.

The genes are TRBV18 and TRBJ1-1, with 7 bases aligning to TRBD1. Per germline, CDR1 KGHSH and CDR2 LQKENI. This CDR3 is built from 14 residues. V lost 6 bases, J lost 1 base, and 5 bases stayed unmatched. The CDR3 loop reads CASSLGQENTEAFF. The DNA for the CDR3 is TGTGCCAGCTCCCTCGGACAGGAGAACACTGAAGCTTTCTTT. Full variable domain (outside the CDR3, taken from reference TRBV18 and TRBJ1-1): NAGVMQNPRHLVRRRGQEARLRCSPMKGHSHVYWYRQLPEEGLKFMVYLQKENIIDESGMPKERFSAEFPKEGPSILRIQQVVRGDSAAYFCASSLGQENTEAFFGQGTRLTVV.

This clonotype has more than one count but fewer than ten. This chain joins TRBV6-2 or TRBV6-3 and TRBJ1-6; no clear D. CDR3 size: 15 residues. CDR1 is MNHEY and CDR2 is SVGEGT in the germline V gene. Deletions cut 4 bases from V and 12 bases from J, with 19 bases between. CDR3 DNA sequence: TGTGCCAGCAGTTTCGGACTCCTATCAAGGGAACCCCTCCACTTT. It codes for CASSFGLLSREPLHF.

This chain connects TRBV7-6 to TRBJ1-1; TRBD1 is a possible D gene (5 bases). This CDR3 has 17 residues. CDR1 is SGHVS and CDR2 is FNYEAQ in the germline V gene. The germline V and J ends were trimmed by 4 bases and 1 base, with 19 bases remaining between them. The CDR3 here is CASSSKGTLSPNTEAFF. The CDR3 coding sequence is TGTGCCAGCAGCTCCAAGGGGACTCTTTCTCCGAACACTGAAGCTTTCTTT. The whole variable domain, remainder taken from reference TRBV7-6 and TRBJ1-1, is GAGVSQSPRYKVTKRGQDVALRCDPISGHVSLYWYRQALGQGPEFLTYFNYEAQQDKSGLPNDRFSAERPEGSISTLTIQRTEQRDSAMYRCASSSKGTLSPNTEAFFGQGTRLTVV.

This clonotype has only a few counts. CDR3 DNA sequence: TGTGCCAGCAGTGAAGCGGTCGTCGAGACCTACGAGCAGTACTTC. Protein sequence: CASSEAVVETYEQYF. The chain has TRBV6-1 and TRBJ2-7, with D hard to call. CDR1 is MNHNS and CDR2 is SASEGT in the germline V gene. Trimming stripped 0 bases from V and 2 bases from J, with 11 bases between. The CDR3 covers 15 residues.

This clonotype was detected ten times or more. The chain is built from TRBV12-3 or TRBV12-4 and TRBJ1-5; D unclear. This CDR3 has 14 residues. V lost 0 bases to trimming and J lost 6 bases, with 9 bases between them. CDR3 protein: CASSLAGNSQPQHF. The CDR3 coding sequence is TGTGCCAGCAGTTTAGCGGGGAATAGTCAGCCCCAGCATTTT.

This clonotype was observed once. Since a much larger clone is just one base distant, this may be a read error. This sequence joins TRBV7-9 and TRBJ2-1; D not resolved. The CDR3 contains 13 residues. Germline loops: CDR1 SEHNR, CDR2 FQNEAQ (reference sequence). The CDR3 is CASSPFAYNERFF. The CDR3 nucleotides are TGTGCCAGCAGCCCGTTCGCCTACAATGAGCGGTTCTTC.

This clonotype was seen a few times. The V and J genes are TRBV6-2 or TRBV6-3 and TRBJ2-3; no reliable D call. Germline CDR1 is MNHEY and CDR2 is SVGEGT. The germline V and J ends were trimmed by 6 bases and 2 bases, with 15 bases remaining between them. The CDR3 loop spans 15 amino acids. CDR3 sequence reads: CASRRTEPTTDTQYF. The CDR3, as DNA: TGTGCCAGCAGGCGGACGGAACCGACCACAGATACGCAGTATTTT.

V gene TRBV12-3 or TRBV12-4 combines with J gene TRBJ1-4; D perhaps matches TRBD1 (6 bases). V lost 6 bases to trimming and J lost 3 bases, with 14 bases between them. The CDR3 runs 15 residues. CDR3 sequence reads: CASRYTGTSNEKLFF. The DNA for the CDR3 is TGTGCCAGCAGATATACAGGGACGTCTAATGAAAAACTGTTTTTT.

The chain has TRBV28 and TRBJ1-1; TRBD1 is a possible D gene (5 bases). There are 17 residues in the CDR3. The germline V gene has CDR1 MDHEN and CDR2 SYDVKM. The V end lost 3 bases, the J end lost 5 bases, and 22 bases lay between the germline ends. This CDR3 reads CASSFRGSGIKGTEAFF. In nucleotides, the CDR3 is TGTGCCAGCAGTTTTCGGGGCTCGGGGATAAAAGGGACTGAAGCTTTCTTT. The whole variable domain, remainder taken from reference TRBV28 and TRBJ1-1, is DVKVTQSSRYLVKRTGEKVFLECVQDMDHENMFWYRQDPGLGLRLIYFSYDVKMKEKGDIPEGYSVSREKKERFSLILESASTNQTSMYLCASSFRGSGIKGTEAFFGQGTRLTVV.

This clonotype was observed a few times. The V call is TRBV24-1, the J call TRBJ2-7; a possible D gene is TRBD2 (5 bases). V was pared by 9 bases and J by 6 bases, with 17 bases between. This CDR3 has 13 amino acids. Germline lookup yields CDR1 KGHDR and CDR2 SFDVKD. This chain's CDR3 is CATGSTGFAEQYF. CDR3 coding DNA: TGTGCCACCGGGAGCACGGGGTTCGCCGAGCAGTACTTC.

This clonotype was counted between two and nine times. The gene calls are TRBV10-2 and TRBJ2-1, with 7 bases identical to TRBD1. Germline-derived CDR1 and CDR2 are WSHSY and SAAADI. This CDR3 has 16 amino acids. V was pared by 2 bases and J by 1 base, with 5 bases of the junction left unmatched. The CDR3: CASSEPKTGSYNEQFF. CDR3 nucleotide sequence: TGCGCCAGCAGTGAGCCCAAGACAGGGTCCTACAATGAGCAGTTCTTC.

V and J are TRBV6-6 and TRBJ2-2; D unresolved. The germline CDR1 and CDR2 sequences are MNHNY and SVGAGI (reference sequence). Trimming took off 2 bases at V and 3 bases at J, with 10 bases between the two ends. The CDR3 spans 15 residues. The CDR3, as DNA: TGTGCCAGCAGTTACGTTGGTATGGACACCGGGGAGCTGTTTTTT. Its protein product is CASSYVGMDTGELFF.

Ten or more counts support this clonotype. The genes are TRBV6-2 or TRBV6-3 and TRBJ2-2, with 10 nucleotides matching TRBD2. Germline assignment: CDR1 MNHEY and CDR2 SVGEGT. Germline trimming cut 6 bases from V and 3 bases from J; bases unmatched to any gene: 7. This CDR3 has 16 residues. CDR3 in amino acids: CASRKRGGRDTGELFF. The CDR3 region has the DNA TGTGCCAGCAGAAAGCGGGGGGGCCGAGACACCGGGGAGCTGTTTTTT.

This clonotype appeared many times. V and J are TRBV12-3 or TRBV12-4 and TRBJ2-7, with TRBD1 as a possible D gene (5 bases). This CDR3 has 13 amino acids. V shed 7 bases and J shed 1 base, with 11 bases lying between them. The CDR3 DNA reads TGTGCCAGCAATCCTGCAGGGTCCTACGAGCAGTACTTC. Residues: CASNPAGSYEQYF.

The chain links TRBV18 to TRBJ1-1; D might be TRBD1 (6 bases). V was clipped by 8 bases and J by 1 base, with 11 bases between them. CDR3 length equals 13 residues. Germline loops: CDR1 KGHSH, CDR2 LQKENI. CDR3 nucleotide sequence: TGTGCCAGCCTGGGGGGGGCGAACACTGAAGCTTTCTTT. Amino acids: CASLGGANTEAFF.